A selection of T cell receptor beta chains follows, all from one sample in a study of T-cell reconstitution after alpha-beta-depleted transplantation in children. From the PCR reads, TCRdb called clonotypes with MiXCR, one entry per CDR3 protein. The table lists roughly 610,000 distinct CDR3 sequences, roughly a tenth of them singletons. The input for sequencing was PBMCs from the stem cell graft donor, taken from the stem cell graft. The receptors originated from a human donor who donated a stem cell graft to a child with acute myeloid leukemia. Each CDR3 is given with its conserved first and last residue. Each record gives: V gene, D gene, J gene, clone size, CDR3 protein, CDR3 DNA. The D gene is left open where the match is weak. The size of a clone is reported for some rows only, either as once, few or many, or as a class for expanded clones.

v_gene: TRBV9; d_gene: .; j_gene: TRBJ2-5; abundance: few; CDR3aa: CASSVTVSETQYF; CDR3nt: TGTGCCAGCAGCGTGACAGTTTCGGAGACCCAGTACTTC
v_gene: TRBV20-1; d_gene: .; j_gene: TRBJ1-1; abundance: few; CDR3aa: CSARLTLNTEAFF; CDR3nt: TGCAGTGCTAGATTAACTTTGAACACTGAAGCTTTCTTT
v_gene: TRBV7-3; d_gene: TRBD2; j_gene: TRBJ2-2; abundance: .; CDR3aa: CASSQLAGVGELFF; CDR3nt: TGTGCCAGCAGCCAACTAGCGGGAGTCGGGGAGCTGTTTTTT
v_gene: TRBV6-6; d_gene: .; j_gene: TRBJ1-5; abundance: many; CDR3aa: CASSYEGPQHF; CDR3nt: TGTGCCAGCAGTTACGAGGGGCCCCAGCATTTT
v_gene: TRBV7-9; d_gene: TRBD2; j_gene: TRBJ2-1; abundance: .; CDR3aa: CASSPGLPINEQFF; CDR3nt: TGTGCCAGCAGCCCGGGACTACCCATCAATGAGCAGTTCTTC
v_gene: TRBV6-1; d_gene: .; j_gene: TRBJ2-7; abundance: .; CDR3aa: CASRSGAAPYEQYF; CDR3nt: TGTGCCAGCAGGTCGGGGGCAGCCCCCTACGAGCAGTACTTC
v_gene: TRBV5-1; d_gene: .; j_gene: TRBJ2-5; abundance: few; CDR3aa: CASSLPLGWQETQYF; CDR3nt: TGCGCCAGCAGCTTGCCCTTGGGGTGGCAAGAGACCCAGTACTTC
v_gene: TRBV7-8; d_gene: .; j_gene: TRBJ2-7; abundance: many; CDR3aa: CASSLAGELNEQYF; CDR3nt: TGTGCCAGCAGCTTAGCGGGGGAGCTGAACGAGCAGTACTTC
v_gene: TRBV7-3; d_gene: TRBD2; j_gene: TRBJ2-3; abundance: few; CDR3aa: CASSLSGRAGDTQYF; CDR3nt: TGTGCCAGCAGCTTAAGCGGGAGGGCCGGAGATACGCAGTATTTT
v_gene: TRBV30; d_gene: .; j_gene: TRBJ2-1; abundance: .; CDR3aa: CAWSVLGAGEQFF; CDR3nt: TGTGCCTGGAGTGTACTGGGGGCGGGGGAGCAGTTCTTC
v_gene: TRBV28; d_gene: .; j_gene: TRBJ1-5; abundance: .; CDR3aa: CAITNPGPSSPYSNQPQHF; CDR3nt: TGTGCCATTACCAACCCGGGACCCTCAAGTCCGTATAGCAATCAGCCCCAGCATTTT
v_gene: TRBV11-2; d_gene: TRBD1; j_gene: TRBJ1-1; abundance: few; CDR3aa: CASSFQQGEAFF; CDR3nt: TGTGCCAGCAGCTTTCAACAGGGGGAAGCTTTCTTT
v_gene: TRBV6-5; d_gene: TRBD1; j_gene: TRBJ2-7; abundance: .; CDR3aa: CASSQPTGTYEQYF; CDR3nt: TGTGCCAGCAGCCAACCGACAGGGACCTACGAGCAGTACTTC
v_gene: TRBV20-1; d_gene: .; j_gene: TRBJ2-1; abundance: .; CDR3aa: CSAFRGAKVVNEQFF; CDR3nt: TGCAGTGCGTTTCGGGGGGCGAAGGTGGTCAATGAGCAGTTCTTC
v_gene: TRBV10-3; d_gene: .; j_gene: TRBJ1-5; abundance: many; CDR3aa: CAISETDTPNQPQHF; CDR3nt: TGTGCCATCAGTGAGACCGACACTCCTAATCAGCCCCAGCATTTT
v_gene: TRBV27; d_gene: TRBD1; j_gene: TRBJ2-5; abundance: .; CDR3aa: CASSLTGGYVVETQYF; CDR3nt: TGTGCCAGCAGTTTAACAGGGGGCTATGTGGTGGAGACCCAGTACTTC
v_gene: TRBV12-3/TRBV12-4; d_gene: TRBD1; j_gene: TRBJ1-1; abundance: few; CDR3aa: CASTQGGTEAFF; CDR3nt: TGTGCCAGCACCCAGGGGGGGACTGAAGCTTTCTTT
v_gene: TRBV7-2; d_gene: .; j_gene: TRBJ2-7; abundance: few; CDR3aa: CASSLEVSYEQYF; CDR3nt: TGTGCCAGCAGCTTAGAAGTGTCCTACGAGCAGTACTTC
v_gene: TRBV10-3; d_gene: TRBD2; j_gene: TRBJ2-3; abundance: few; CDR3aa: CASSGRARTDTQYF; CDR3nt: TGTGCCAGTAGCGGGAGGGCCAGGACAGATACGCAGTATTTT
v_gene: TRBV5-1; d_gene: .; j_gene: TRBJ2-1; abundance: many; CDR3aa: CASSPGVRGGNEQFF; CDR3nt: TGCGCCAGCAGCCCGGGGGTAAGGGGCGGGAATGAGCAGTTCTTC
v_gene: TRBV5-1; d_gene: .; j_gene: TRBJ2-4; abundance: .; CDR3aa: CASSLQMTAGVQYF; CDR3nt: TGCGCCAGCAGCCTACAGATGACGGCCGGGGTTCAGTACTTC
v_gene: TRBV7-8; d_gene: .; j_gene: TRBJ1-1; abundance: few; CDR3aa: CASSPRGGPQNTEAFF; CDR3nt: TGTGCCAGCAGCCCCCGCGGGGGCCCACAGAACACTGAAGCTTTCTTT
v_gene: TRBV28; d_gene: .; j_gene: TRBJ1-1; abundance: many; CDR3aa: CASSRPPDTEAFF; CDR3nt: TGTGCCAGCAGTCGCCCCCCCGACACTGAAGCTTTCTTT
v_gene: TRBV29-1; d_gene: .; j_gene: TRBJ2-7; abundance: .; CDR3aa: CSVHGAPGPYEQYF; CDR3nt: TGCAGCGTCCATGGGGCGCCGGGGCCCTACGAGCAGTACTTC
v_gene: TRBV7-2; d_gene: .; j_gene: TRBJ1-2; abundance: .; CDR3aa: CASSSSTFRQSNYGYTF; CDR3nt: TGTGCCAGCAGCTCCTCGACCTTCCGACAGTCTAACTATGGCTACACCTTC
v_gene: TRBV7-9; d_gene: TRBD2; j_gene: TRBJ2-7; abundance: few; CDR3aa: CASSPGFSGRPSYEQYF; CDR3nt: TGTGCCAGCAGCCCGGGCTTTAGCGGGAGGCCCTCCTACGAGCAGTACTTC
v_gene: TRBV6-1; d_gene: .; j_gene: TRBJ1-4; abundance: .; CDR3aa: CASRRLPGAKNEKLFF; CDR3nt: TGTGCCAGCAGGCGCCTCCCGGGGGCTAAAAATGAAAAACTGTTTTTT
v_gene: TRBV7-2; d_gene: .; j_gene: TRBJ1-2; abundance: few; CDR3aa: CASSKKQGYYGYTF; CDR3nt: TGTGCCAGCAGCAAGAAACAGGGCTACTATGGCTACACCTTC
v_gene: TRBV10-3; d_gene: .; j_gene: TRBJ2-1; abundance: few; CDR3aa: CAVKAATYNEQFF; CDR3nt: TGTGCCGTCAAGGCGGCGACTTACAATGAGCAGTTCTTC
v_gene: TRBV30; d_gene: TRBD1; j_gene: TRBJ1-5; abundance: .; CDR3aa: CAWSVLTGDNQPQHF; CDR3nt: TGTGCCTGGAGTGTACTGACAGGGGACAATCAGCCCCAGCATTTT
v_gene: TRBV25-1; d_gene: .; j_gene: TRBJ2-4; abundance: many; CDR3aa: CASIRAGRGKNIQYF; CDR3nt: TGTGCCAGCATAAGGGCAGGAAGAGGCAAAAACATTCAGTACTTC
v_gene: TRBV28; d_gene: TRBD2; j_gene: TRBJ2-1; abundance: many; CDR3aa: CASSPGLAGRGGYNEQFF; CDR3nt: TGTGCCAGCAGTCCGGGACTAGCGGGACGCGGTGGCTACAATGAGCAGTTCTTC
v_gene: TRBV12-5; d_gene: .; j_gene: TRBJ2-7; abundance: .; CDR3aa: CASGNRQEPYF; CDR3nt: TGTGCTAGTGGTAACAGACAGGAGCCGTACTTC
v_gene: TRBV19; d_gene: .; j_gene: TRBJ1-1; abundance: few; CDR3aa: CASKVSSGVGTAFF; CDR3nt: TGTGCCAGTAAAGTCTCCTCCGGGGTAGGAACAGCTTTCTTT
v_gene: TRBV2; d_gene: .; j_gene: TRBJ2-1; abundance: .; CDR3aa: CASNVQDFNEQFF; CDR3nt: TGTGCCAGCAACGTACAGGATTTCAATGAGCAGTTCTTC
v_gene: TRBV7-9; d_gene: TRBD2; j_gene: TRBJ2-7; abundance: many; CDR3aa: CASSPGASGSYEQYF; CDR3nt: TGTGCCAGCAGCCCAGGGGCTAGCGGGAGCTACGAGCAGTACTTC